The rows below give T cell receptor beta chains drawn from one sample of a study of T cells in Graves' hyperthyroidism and ophthalmopathy. MiXCR was run by TCRdb on the multiplex PCR reads, yielding one entry per CDR3 protein. The data show more than 450,000 distinct CDR3 sequences, about 20% seen once. The material sequenced was blood. The receptors stem from a man aged 35-49 years with Graves' ophthalmopathy. Each CDR3 is given with its conserved first and last residue. The D gene is left open where the match is weak. Expanded clones are given a class, and other clones once, few, many or no size at all.

j_call	clone_size	v_call	d_call	cdr3_aa	cdr3_nt
TRBJ2-5	-	TRBV27	TRBD1	CATTGTGEETQYF	TGTGCCACCACCGGGACAGGGGAAGAGACCCAGTACTTC
TRBJ2-7	many	TRBV28	-	CASRSVGEQYF	TGTGCCAGCCGGAGCGTGGGGGAGCAGTACTTC
TRBJ2-1	-	TRBV24-1	-	CATSDGNLFSANEQFF	TGTGCCACCAGTGACGGAAACCTTTTCTCGGCAAATGAGCAGTTCTTC
TRBJ1-1	once	TRBV15	-	CATSTRDTEAFF	TGTGCCACCAGCACCAGAGACACTGAAGCTTTCTTT
TRBJ1-5	few	TRBV6-1	-	CASSDGVNQPQHF	TGTGCCAGCAGTGATGGGGTCAATCAGCCCCAGCATTTT
TRBJ2-5	-	TRBV20-1	TRBD2	CSAREGGAGGPGRRETQYF	TGCAGTGCTAGAGAGGGAGGTGCGGGAGGGCCGGGGAGAAGAGAGACCCAGTACTTC
TRBJ2-7	few	TRBV13	-	CASSLLVGGPYEQYF	TGTGCCAGCAGCTTATTGGTGGGGGGCCCCTACGAGCAGTACTTC
TRBJ2-3	-	TRBV4-1	TRBD2	CASSQEGLAGSRDTQYF	TGCGCCAGCAGCCAAGAAGGTCTAGCGGGAAGTAGAGATACGCAGTATTTT
TRBJ2-5	-	TRBV5-1	-	CASRGLKETQYF	TGCGCCAGCCGGGGGTTAAAAGAGACCCAGTACTTC
TRBJ2-2	few	TRBV7-3	-	CASSSTTSRELFF	TGTGCCAGCAGCTCCACGACAAGTAGGGAGCTGTTTTTT
TRBJ2-3	many	TRBV28	TRBD1	CASSLTGAGGTDTQYF	TGTGCCAGCAGCCTCACAGGGGCTGGGGGCACAGATACGCAGTATTTT
TRBJ1-4	-	TRBV9	-	CASSVGLGRTAEKLFF	TGTGCCAGCAGCGTAGGCCTGGGGCGTACGGCTGAAAAACTGTTTTTT
TRBJ2-1	many	TRBV12-3/TRBV12-4	-	CASSSTVREQFF	TGTGCCAGCAGTTCTACGGTGCGTGAGCAGTTCTTC
TRBJ2-3	-	TRBV4-3	-	CASSQTGEDRTDTQYF	TGCGCCAGCAGCCAAACAGGGGAGGATCGCACAGATACGCAGTATTTT
TRBJ2-7	many	TRBV7-2	TRBD1	CASSSFSGTDYEQYF	TGTGCCAGCAGCTCTTTTTCCGGGACAGACTACGAGCAGTACTTC
TRBJ2-7	few	TRBV9	TRBD2	CASSVGLAGAHEQYF	TGTGCCAGCAGCGTAGGACTAGCGGGAGCCCACGAGCAGTACTTC
TRBJ2-2	many	TRBV7-6	TRBD1	CASSLIGRTGLDTGELFF	TGTGCCAGCAGCTTAATCGGTCGGACAGGGTTGGACACCGGGGAGCTGTTTTTT
TRBJ1-1	many	TRBV12-3/TRBV12-4	TRBD1	CASSKHLRGMNTEAFF	TGTGCCAGCAGTAAACACCTCAGGGGGATGAACACTGAAGCTTTCTTT
TRBJ1-1	few	TRBV18	-	CASSHDRHPTEAFF	TGTGCCAGCTCACATGACAGGCACCCCACTGAAGCTTTCTTT
TRBJ2-1	few	TRBV20-1	-	CSASSETRRRNEQFF	TGCAGTGCTAGTTCTGAGACTAGAAGAAGGAATGAGCAGTTCTTC
TRBJ1-1	few	TRBV7-3	-	CASGPSRSTEAFF	TGTGCCAGCGGGCCTTCCCGTTCGACTGAAGCTTTCTTT
TRBJ2-1	many	TRBV6-1	-	CASSLVSRNEQFF	TGTGCCAGCAGTCTAGTTAGCCGGAATGAGCAGTTCTTC
TRBJ2-1	many	TRBV5-1	TRBD1	CASSQKTGVFGNNEQFF	TGCGCCAGCAGTCAGAAAACAGGGGTCTTTGGGAACAATGAGCAGTTCTTC
TRBJ2-7	-	TRBV12-3/TRBV12-4	TRBD2	CASGSSGAYEQYF	TGTGCCAGCGGATCTAGCGGGGCCTACGAGCAGTACTTC
TRBJ2-3	many	TRBV5-1	-	CASSLLGESTDTQYF	TGCGCCAGCAGCTTGTTGGGGGAAAGCACAGATACGCAGTATTTT
TRBJ2-5	many	TRBV12-3/TRBV12-4	-	CASSLGTKGGTQYF	TGTGCCAGCAGTTTAGGGACGAAAGGGGGGACCCAGTACTTC
TRBJ1-2	-	TRBV12-3/TRBV12-4	-	CASSFYRSENYGYTF	TGTGCCAGCAGTTTTTACCGCTCGGAAAACTATGGCTACACCTTC
TRBJ1-1	-	TRBV20-1	-	CSASVDAEAFF	TGCAGTGCTAGTGTGGATGCTGAAGCTTTCTTT
TRBJ1-1	few	TRBV2	-	CASSDDSSGFTEAFF	TGTGCCAGCAGTGACGATTCGTCGGGGTTCACTGAAGCTTTCTTT